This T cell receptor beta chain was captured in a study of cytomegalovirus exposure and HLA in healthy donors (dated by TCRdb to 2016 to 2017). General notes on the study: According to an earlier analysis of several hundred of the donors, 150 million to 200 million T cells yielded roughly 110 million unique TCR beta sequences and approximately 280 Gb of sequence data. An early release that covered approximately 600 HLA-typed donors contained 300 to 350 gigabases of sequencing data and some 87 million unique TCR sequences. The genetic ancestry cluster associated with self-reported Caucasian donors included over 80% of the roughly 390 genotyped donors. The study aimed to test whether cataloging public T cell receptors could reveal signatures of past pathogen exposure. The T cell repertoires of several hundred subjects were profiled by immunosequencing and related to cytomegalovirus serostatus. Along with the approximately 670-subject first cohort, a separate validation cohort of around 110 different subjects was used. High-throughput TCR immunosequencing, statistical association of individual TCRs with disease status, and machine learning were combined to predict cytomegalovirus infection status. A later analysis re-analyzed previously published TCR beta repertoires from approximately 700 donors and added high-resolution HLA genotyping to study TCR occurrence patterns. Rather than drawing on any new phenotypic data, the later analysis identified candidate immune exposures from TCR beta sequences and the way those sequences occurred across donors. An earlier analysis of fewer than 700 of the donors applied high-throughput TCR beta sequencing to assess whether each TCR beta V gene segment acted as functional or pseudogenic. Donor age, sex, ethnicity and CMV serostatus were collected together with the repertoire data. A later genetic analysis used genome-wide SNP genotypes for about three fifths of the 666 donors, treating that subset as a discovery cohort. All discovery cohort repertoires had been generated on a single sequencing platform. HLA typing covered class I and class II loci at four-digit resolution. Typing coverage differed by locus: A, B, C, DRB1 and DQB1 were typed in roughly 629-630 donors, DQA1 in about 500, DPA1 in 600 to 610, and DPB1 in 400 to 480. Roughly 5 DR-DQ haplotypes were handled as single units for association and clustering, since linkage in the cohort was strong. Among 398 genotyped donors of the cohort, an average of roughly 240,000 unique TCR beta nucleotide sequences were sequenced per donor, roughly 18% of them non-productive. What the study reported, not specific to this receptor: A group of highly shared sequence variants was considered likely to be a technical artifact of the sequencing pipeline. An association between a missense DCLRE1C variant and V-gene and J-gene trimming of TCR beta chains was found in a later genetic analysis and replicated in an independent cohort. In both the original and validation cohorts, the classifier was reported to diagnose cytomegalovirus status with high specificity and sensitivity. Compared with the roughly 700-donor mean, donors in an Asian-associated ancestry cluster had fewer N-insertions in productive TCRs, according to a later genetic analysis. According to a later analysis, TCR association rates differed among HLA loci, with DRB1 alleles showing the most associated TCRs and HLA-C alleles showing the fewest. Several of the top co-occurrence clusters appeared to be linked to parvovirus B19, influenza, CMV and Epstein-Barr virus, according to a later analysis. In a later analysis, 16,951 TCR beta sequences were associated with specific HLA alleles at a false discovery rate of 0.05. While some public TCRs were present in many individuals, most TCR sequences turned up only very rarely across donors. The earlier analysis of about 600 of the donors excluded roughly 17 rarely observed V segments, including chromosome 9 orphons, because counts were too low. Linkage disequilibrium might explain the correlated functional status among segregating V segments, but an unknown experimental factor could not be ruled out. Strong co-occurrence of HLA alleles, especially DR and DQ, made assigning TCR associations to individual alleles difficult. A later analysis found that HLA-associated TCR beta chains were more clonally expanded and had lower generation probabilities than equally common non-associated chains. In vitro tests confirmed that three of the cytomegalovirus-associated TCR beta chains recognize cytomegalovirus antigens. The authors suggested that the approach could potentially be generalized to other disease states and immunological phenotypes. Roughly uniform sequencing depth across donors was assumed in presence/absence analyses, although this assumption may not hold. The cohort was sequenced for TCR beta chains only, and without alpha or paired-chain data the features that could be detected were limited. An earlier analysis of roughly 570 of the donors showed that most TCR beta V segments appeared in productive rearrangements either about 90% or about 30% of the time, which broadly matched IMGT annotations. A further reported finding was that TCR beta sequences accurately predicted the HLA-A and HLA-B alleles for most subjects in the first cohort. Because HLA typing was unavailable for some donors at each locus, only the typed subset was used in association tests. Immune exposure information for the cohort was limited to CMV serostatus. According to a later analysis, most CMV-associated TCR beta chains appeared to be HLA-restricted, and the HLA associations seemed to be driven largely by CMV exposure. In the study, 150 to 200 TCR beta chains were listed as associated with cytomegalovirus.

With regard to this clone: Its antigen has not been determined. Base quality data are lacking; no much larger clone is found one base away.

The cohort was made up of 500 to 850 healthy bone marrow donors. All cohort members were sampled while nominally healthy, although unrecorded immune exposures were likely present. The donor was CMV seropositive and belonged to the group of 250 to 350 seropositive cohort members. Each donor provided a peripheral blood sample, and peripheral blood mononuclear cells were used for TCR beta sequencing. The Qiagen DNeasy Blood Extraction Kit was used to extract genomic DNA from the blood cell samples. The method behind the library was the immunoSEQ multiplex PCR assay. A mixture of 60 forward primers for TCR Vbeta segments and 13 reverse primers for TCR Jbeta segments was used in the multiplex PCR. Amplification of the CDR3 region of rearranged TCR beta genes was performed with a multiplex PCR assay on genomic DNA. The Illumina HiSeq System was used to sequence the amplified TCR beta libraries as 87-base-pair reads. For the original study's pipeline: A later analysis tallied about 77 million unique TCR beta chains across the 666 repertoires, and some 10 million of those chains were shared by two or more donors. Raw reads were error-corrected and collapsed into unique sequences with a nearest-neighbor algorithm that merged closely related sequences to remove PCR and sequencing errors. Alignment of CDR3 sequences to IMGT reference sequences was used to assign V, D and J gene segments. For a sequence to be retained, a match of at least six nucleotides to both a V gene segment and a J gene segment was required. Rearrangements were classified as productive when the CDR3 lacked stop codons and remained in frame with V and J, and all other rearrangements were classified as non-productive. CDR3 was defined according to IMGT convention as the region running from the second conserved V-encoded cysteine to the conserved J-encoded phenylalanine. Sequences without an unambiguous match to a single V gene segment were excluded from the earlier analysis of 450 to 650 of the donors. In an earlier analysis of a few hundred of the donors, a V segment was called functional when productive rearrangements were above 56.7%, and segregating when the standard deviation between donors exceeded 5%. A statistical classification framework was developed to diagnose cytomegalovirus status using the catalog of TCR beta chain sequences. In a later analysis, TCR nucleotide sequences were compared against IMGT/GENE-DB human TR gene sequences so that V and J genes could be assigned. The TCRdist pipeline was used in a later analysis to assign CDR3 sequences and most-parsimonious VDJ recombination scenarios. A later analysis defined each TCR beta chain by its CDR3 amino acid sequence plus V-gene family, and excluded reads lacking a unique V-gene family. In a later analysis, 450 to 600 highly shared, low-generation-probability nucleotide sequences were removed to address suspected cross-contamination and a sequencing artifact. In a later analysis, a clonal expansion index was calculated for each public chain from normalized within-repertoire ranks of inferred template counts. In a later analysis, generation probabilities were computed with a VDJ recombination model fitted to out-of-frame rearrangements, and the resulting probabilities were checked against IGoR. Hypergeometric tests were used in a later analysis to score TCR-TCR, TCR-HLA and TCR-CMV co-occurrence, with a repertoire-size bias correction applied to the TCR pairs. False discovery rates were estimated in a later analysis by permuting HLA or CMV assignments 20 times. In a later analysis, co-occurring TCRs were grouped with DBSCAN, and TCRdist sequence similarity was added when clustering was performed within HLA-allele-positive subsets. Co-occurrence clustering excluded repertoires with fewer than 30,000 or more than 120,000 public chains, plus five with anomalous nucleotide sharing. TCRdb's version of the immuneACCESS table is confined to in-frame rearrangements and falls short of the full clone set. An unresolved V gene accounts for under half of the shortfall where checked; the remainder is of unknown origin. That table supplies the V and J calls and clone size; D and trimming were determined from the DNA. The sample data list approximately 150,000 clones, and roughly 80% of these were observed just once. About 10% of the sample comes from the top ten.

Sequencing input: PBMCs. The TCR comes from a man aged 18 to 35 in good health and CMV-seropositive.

CDR3 reads: CASYFPGQGNSPLHF. The DNA reads as follows: TGCGCCAGCTATTTTCCGGGACAGGGTAATTCACCCCTCCACTTT. The chain uses TRBV10-2 and TRBJ1-6, with TRBD1 identical over 9 junction bases. V is pruned by 8 bases and J by 6 bases, leaving 8 bases of the junction without a gene match. The CDR1 and CDR2 encoded by the germline V gene are WSHSY and SAAADI. Including the terminal cysteine and phenylalanine, the CDR3 comprises 15 residues. Here the CDR3 DNA is all that survives: 45 bases in frame from base 1.